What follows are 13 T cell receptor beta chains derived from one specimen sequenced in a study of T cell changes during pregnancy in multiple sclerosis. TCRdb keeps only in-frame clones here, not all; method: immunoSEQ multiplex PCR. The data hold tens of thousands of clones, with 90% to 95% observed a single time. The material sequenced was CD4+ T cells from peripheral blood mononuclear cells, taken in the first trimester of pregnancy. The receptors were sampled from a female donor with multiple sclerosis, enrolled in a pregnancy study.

The CDR3 DNA reads TGTGCCAGCAGCGTAGATGGTGCAGGCAGTAGCTCCTACAATGAGCAGTTCTTC. Translated, it gives CASSVDGAGSSSYNEQFF. This chain joins TRBV9 and TRBJ2-1; D is unresolved. The CDR3 is made up of 18 amino acids. V shed 0 bases and J shed 0 bases, with 16 bases lying between them. Germline assignment: CDR1 SGDLS and CDR2 YYNGEE.

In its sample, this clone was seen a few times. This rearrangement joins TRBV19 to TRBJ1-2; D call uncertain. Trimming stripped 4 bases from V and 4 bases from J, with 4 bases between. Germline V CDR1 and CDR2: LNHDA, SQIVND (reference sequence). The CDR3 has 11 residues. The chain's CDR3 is CASSTGYGYTF. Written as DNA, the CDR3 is TGTGCCAGTAGTACAGGCTATGGCTACACCTTC.

CDR3 DNA sequence: TGTGCCAGCAGCCGACAGTCCGGGAGCAATCAGCCCCAGCATTTT. Residues: CASSRQSGSNQPQHF. This chain uses TRBV7-2 with TRBJ1-5, with a possible D match to TRBD1 (5 bases). V dropped 5 bases and J dropped 1 base, with 12 bases sitting between them. In germline, CDR1 is SGHTA, CDR2 FQGNSA. This CDR3 region has 15 residues.

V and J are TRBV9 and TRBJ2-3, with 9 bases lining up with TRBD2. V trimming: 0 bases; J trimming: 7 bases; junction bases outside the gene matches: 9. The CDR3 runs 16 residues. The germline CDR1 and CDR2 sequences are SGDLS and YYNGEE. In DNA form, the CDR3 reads TGTGCCAGCAGCGTAGCGTCTAGCGGGGCCTCGAATACGCAGTATTTT. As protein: CASSVASSGASNTQYF.

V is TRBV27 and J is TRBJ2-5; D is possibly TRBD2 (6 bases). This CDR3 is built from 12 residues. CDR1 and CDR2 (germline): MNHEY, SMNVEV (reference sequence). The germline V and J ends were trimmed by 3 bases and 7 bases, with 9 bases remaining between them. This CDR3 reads CASSLPGGTQYF. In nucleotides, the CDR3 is TGTGCCAGCAGTTTGCCCGGGGGGACCCAGTACTTC.

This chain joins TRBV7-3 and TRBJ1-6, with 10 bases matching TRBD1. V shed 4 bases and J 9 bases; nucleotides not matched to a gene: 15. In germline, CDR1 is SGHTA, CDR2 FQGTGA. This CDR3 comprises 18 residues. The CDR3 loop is CASSSQSGGTGVLSPLHF. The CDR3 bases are TGTGCCAGCAGCTCCCAAAGCGGAGGGACAGGGGTCCTTTCACCCCTCCACTTT.

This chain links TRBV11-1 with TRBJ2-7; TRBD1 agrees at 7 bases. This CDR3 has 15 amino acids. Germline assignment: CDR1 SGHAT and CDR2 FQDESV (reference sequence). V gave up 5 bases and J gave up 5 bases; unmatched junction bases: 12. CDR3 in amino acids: CASSRWPTGFNEQYF. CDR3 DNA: TGTGCCAGCAGCCGGTGGCCGACAGGGTTCAACGAGCAGTACTTC. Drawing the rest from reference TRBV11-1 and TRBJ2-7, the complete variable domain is EAEVAQSPRYKITEKSQAVAFWCDPISGHATLYWYRQILGQGPELLVQFQDESVVDDSQLPKDRFSAERLKGVDSTLKIQPAELGDSAMYLCASSRWPTGFNEQYFGPGTRLTVT.

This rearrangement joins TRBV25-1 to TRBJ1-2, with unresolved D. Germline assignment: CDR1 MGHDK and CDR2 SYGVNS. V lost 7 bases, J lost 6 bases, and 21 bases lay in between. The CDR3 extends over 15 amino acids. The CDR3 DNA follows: TGTGCCAGCAATGCCCCGTTGGGCGCAGGAAATGGCTACACCTTC. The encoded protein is CASNAPLGAGNGYTF.

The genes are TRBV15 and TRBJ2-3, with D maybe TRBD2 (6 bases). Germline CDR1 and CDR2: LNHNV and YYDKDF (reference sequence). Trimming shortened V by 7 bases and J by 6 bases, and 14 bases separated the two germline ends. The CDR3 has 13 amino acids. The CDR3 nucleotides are TGTGCCACCAAACTTGGGGACTGGGATACGCAGTATTTT. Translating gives CATKLGDWDTQYF. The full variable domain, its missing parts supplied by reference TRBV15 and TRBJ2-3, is DAMVIQNPRYQVTQFGKPVTLSCSQTLNHNVMYWYQQKSSQAPKLLFHYYDKDFNNEADTPDNFQSRRPNTSFCFLDIRSPGLGDTAMYLCATKLGDWDTQYFGPGTRLTVL.

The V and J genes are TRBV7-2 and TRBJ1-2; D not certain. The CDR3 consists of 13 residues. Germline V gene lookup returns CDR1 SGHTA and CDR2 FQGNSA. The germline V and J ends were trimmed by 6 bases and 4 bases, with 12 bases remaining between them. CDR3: CASSQRSAYGYTF. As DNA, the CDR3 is TGTGCCAGCAGTCAACGCAGCGCCTATGGCTACACCTTC.

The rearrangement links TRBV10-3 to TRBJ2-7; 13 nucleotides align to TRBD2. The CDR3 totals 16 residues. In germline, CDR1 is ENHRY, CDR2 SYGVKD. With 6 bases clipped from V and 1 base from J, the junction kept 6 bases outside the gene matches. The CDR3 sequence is CAIRTSGGAVSYEQYF. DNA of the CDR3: TGTGCCATCAGAACTAGCGGGGGGGCAGTATCCTACGAGCAGTACTTC.

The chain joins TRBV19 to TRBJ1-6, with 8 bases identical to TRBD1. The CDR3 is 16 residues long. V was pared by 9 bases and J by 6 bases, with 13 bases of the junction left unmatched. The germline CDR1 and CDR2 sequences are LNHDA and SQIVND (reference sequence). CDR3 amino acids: CASTDKTGVPNSPLHF. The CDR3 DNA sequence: TGTGCCAGCACGGATAAGACAGGGGTACCTAATTCACCCCTCCACTTT. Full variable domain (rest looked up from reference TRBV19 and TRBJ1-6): DGGITQSPKYLFRKEGQNVTLSCEQNLNHDAMYWYRQDPGQGLRLIYYSQIVNDFQKGDIAEGYSVSREKKESFPLTVTSAQKNPTAFYLCASTDKTGVPNSPLHFGNGTRLTVT.

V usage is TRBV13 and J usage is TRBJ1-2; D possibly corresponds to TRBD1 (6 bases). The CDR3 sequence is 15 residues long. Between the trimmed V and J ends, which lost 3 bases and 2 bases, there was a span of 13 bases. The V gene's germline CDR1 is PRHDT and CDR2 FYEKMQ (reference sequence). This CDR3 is CASSLVGQQNYGYTF. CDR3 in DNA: TGTGCCAGCAGCTTGGTAGGACAGCAAAACTATGGCTACACCTTC.